These 7 T cell receptor beta chains were sequenced from one sample in a study of cytomegalovirus exposure and HLA in healthy donors. 13 Jbeta primers and 60 Vbeta primers were used for the PCR. The protocol was immunoSEQ multiplex PCR, while the TCRdb copy is restricted to in-frame clones and leaves out a portion. The sample contains roughly 130,000 clones, roughly 82% of which appear only once. The sequencing sample was made of PBMCs. All receptors derive from a man aged 50 to 60 in good health and CMV-seronegative.

The rearrangement uses TRBV6-1 and TRBJ1-5, with TRBD1 as a possible D gene (6 bases). The length of the CDR3 is 16 residues. V lost 3 bases and J 2 bases, leaving 14 bases between the germline ends. Germline V CDR1 and CDR2: MNHNS, SASEGT. CDR3 DNA: TGTGCCAGCAGTGATTCCAGGGGATTCGGCAATCAGCCCCAGCATTTT. This encodes CASSDSRGFGNQPQHF.

A note on this clone: A read error may account for a junction end that differs from germline. The chain couples TRBV2 to TRBJ1-2; a weak D match, TRBD1 (5 bases). Germline V gives CDR1 SNHLY, CDR2 FYNNEI. The CDR3 consists of 12 residues. CDR3 in amino acids: CASSPPTGWISF. The CDR3 DNA reads as TGTGCCAGCAGTCCCCCCACAGGATGGATCAGCTTC.

The gene calls are TRBV30 and TRBJ1-6; unclear D gene. V lost 2 bases and J lost 8, with 13 bases in between. The CDR3 spans 14 residues. The germline V gene has CDR1 GTSNPN and CDR2 SVGIG (reference sequence). CDR3 in DNA: TGTGCCTGGAGTAAAACCACTGCCTATTCACCCCTCCACTTT. Translating it yields CAWSKTTAYSPLHF.

J is TRBJ2-7 and V is TRBV6-6; weak D call: TRBD2 (5 bases). This CDR3 comprises 14 residues. Per the germline V gene, CDR1 is MNHNY and CDR2 is SVGAGI (reference sequence). With 10 bases removed from V and 7 bases from J, the gap between germline ends came to 23 bases. CDR3: CATDPRGSLGEQYF. In DNA, the CDR3 is TGTGCCACTGACCCGAGAGGGAGTTTGGGAGAGCAGTACTTC.

The genes are TRBV5-1 and TRBJ1-4; TRBD1 might be the D (5 bases). The length of the CDR3 is 14 residues. Trimming cost V 7 bases and J 8 bases, with 18 bases left between them. CDR1 is SGHRS, CDR2 YFSETQ, per germline. The CDR3 region has the DNA TGCGCCAGCGCTGGGGGAGGGGTAGACGAAAAACTGTTTTTT. The encoded protein is CASAGGGVDEKLFF. Drawing the rest from reference TRBV5-1 and TRBJ1-4, the complete variable domain is KAGVTQTPRYLIKTRGQQVTLSCSPISGHRSVSWYQQTPGQGLQFLFEYFSETQRNKGNFPGRFSGRQFSNSRSEMNVSTLELGDSALYLCASAGGGVDEKLFFGSGTQLSVL.

This chain connects TRBV6-6 to TRBJ1-2; 8 bases are a match to TRBD1. The V and J ends lost 6 bases and 3 bases, in that order; junction bases with no gene match: 3. The CDR3 has 13 residues. Germline V gene sequence: CDR1 MNHNY, CDR2 SVGAGI (reference sequence). The CDR3 sequence: CASRDRADYGYTF. In nucleotides, the CDR3 is TGTGCCAGCAGGGACAGGGCAGACTATGGCTACACCTTC.

V gene TRBV5-1 combines with J gene TRBJ2-3, with 12 bases that match TRBD2. The CDR3 has 16 residues. The V gene's germline CDR1 is SGHRS and CDR2 YFSETQ. V was clipped by 4 bases and J by 2 bases; unmatched bases: 5. The CDR3 nucleotides read TGCGCCAGCAGCACCCGACTAGCGGGGGCCACAGATACGCAGTATTTT. Its protein product is CASSTRLAGATDTQYF.